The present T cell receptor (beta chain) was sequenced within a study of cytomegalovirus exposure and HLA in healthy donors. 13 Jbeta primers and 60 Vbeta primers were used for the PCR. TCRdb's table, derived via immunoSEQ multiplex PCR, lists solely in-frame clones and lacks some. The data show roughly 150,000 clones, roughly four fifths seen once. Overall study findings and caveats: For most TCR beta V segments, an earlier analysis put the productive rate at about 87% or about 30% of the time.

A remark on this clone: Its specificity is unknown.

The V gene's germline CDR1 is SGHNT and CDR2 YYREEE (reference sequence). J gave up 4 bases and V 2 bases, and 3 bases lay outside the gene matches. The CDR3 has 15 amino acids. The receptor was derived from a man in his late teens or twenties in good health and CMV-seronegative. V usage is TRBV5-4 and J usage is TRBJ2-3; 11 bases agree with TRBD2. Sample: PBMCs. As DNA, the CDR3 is TGTGCCAGCAGCTTACTAGCGGGAGCCGCAGATACGCAGTATTTT. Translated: CASSLLAGAADTQYF. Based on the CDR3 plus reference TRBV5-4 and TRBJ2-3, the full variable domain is ETGVTQSPTHLIKTRGQQVTLRCSSQSGHNTVSWYQQALGQGPQFIFQYYREEENGRGNFPPRFSGLQFPNYSSELNVNALELDDSALYLCASSLLAGAADTQYFGPGTRLTVL.